The clone carrying this T cell receptor (beta chain) has just a few counts. Germline CDR1 is SGHDN and CDR2 is FVKESK. The CDR3 extends over 12 amino acids. Trimming left V 1 base short and J 6 bases short, with 6 bases between. The data derive from a study of OX40 agonist ivuxolimab in advanced cancers. Turning to the study itself: One patient with hepatocellular carcinoma and two with cutaneous melanoma, three in all, had partial responses.

Libraries were prepared by immunoSEQ multiplex PCR; TCRdb keeps only in-frame clonotypes and omits some of them. The repertoire holds about 68,000 clones, with about 90% as singletons. V gene TRBV14 combines with J gene TRBJ1-2; D uncertain. This sequence originates from an adult with an advanced solid tumor such as melanoma, head and neck, liver or kidney cancer. The source material was CD4+ or CD8+ T cells sorted from blood, sampled in a trial of the OX40 agonist ivuxolimab. This chain's CDR3 is CASSQGSHGYTF. CDR3 bases: TGTGCCAGCAGCCAAGGGAGCCATGGCTACACCTTC.